This record concerns one T cell receptor beta chain sequence. Its target is not known. The CDR3 loop spans 16 amino acids. Germline CDR1 is MGHDK and CDR2 is SYGVNS. J was trimmed by 2 bases and V by 2 bases; bases with no gene match: 7. A multiplex PCR was run with 60 Vbeta primers and 13 Jbeta primers. This table comes from immunoSEQ multiplex PCR, and its TCRdb copy is limited to in-frame clones, with some not included. The sample lists under 200,000 clones, 70% to 80% seen once, with approximately 2.1% in the top ten. This sample was included in a study of cytomegalovirus exposure and HLA in healthy donors. Regarding the study as a whole: In an earlier analysis, productive rearrangement rates for most beta V segments clustered near 87% or 30%. Later on, an analysis showed TCR association rates differing by HLA locus, with DRB1 the most and HLA-C the fewest.

Unrecorded immune exposure was likely among donors, who were nominally healthy when sampled. This TCR came from a man aged 25 to 40 in good health and CMV-seronegative. The specimen sequenced was PBMCs. The rearrangement uses TRBV25-1 and TRBJ2-3; the match to TRBD2 covers 7 bases. CDR3 nucleotide sequence: TGTGCCAGCAGTGAAGGTGCGGGAGAGGCCACAGATACGCAGTATTTT. Protein product: CASSEGAGEATDTQYF.